The T cell receptor (beta chain) under discussion was sequenced for a study of CD8+ T cells in alopecia areata. The wider study: Severity was scored as percentage of affected scalp area in treated patients. Study results and caveats: In lesional scalp, particularly from alopecia totalis/universalis, clonality was higher than in normal scalp.

This sample's treatment: oral pan-JAK inhibitor, 5-10 mg twice daily. Starting from PBMCs, sorting isolated CD4+ and CD8+ T cells. cDNA prepared by RNA extraction and subsequent reverse transcription served as the template for sequencing. Sequenced by immunoSEQ multiplex PCR; TCRdb stores in-frame clones only, minus some. The table records 170,000 or so clones, roughly 50% of them present only once. Comments on this clone: The antigen is undetermined.

The V and J ends lost 6 bases and 2 bases respectively, with 20 bases between them. Looked up from germline, CDR1 is MNHEY and CDR2 is SMNVEV (reference sequence). The CDR3 is 16 residues long. This rearrangement joins TRBV27 to TRBJ2-7; D call uncertain. This sequence was found in a human donor with alopecia areata. The sequenced sample was CD8+ T cells sorted from blood, obtained at week 24, from a patient treated with tofacitinib. CDR3 residues: CASSPRASYIAYEQYF. The CDR3 region has the DNA TGTGCCAGCAGCCCAAGGGCCTCGTACATTGCCTACGAGCAGTACTTC.